A selection of T cell receptor beta chains follows, all from one sample in a study of cytomegalovirus exposure and HLA in healthy donors. Measured with immunoSEQ multiplex PCR; TCRdb has only the in-frame clones, and not every one. The sample carries 100,000 to 150,000 clones, roughly 80% recorded once. Sequenced material: PBMCs. These receptors were obtained from a woman in her thirties or forties in good health and CMV-seronegative. Each CDR3 is given with its conserved first and last residue. A D gene is named only where the DNA matches it firmly.

>TRBJ2-5|TRBV5-1|TRBD2
CASSFGLAGQETQYF
TGCGCCAGCAGCTTTGGACTAGCGGGCCAAGAGACCCAGTACTTC
>TRBJ1-5|TRBV28|TRBD1
CASSSGQGASQPQHF
TGTGCCAGCAGCTCCGGACAGGGGGCGAGCCAGCCCCAGCATTTT
>TRBJ1-5|TRBV29-1|TRBD1
CSVAEGAISQPQHF
TGCAGCGTTGCGGAGGGGGCGATTAGTCAGCCCCAGCATTTT
>TRBJ2-4|TRBV28|.
CASSYPLQRGNIQYF
TGTGCCAGCAGTTATCCGCTCCAAAGGGGAAACATTCAGTACTTC
>TRBJ1-4|TRBV10-2|TRBD1
CASRTGGAGNEKLFF
TGCGCCAGCAGGACAGGGGGCGCGGGTAATGAAAAACTGTTTTTT
>TRBJ2-1|TRBV18|TRBD2
CASSLVSGSGNEQFF
TGTGCCAGCTCCCTCGTTAGCGGGAGTGGCAATGAGCAGTTCTTC
>TRBJ1-5|TRBV2|.
CASSERLGDQPQHF
TGTGCCAGCAGTGAAAGGCTAGGGGATCAGCCCCAGCATTTT
>TRBJ2-7|TRBV7-9|.
CASSFFYEQYF
TGTGCCAGCAGCTTCTTCTACGAGCAGTACTTC
>TRBJ2-1|TRBV10-3|TRBD1
CAIQPGTDFNEQFF
TGTGCCATCCAGCCCGGGACAGACTTCAATGAGCAGTTCTTC
>TRBJ2-6|TRBV25-1|.
CASSEAGLSGANVLTF
TGTGCCAGCAGTGAAGCGGGCCTCTCTGGGGCCAACGTCCTGACTTTC
>TRBJ1-2|TRBV29-1|.
CSVEGFRGRPNYGYTF
TGCAGCGTTGAAGGGTTTCGAGGCAGACCCAACTATGGCTACACCTTC
>TRBJ2-1|TRBV4-3|.
CASSQDDPAEVYNEQFF
TGCGCCAGCAGCCAAGATGACCCAGCGGAGGTTTACAATGAGCAGTTCTTC
>TRBJ2-3|TRBV27|.
CASSYKGATDTQYF
TGTGCCAGCAGTTATAAAGGGGCCACAGATACGCAGTATTTT